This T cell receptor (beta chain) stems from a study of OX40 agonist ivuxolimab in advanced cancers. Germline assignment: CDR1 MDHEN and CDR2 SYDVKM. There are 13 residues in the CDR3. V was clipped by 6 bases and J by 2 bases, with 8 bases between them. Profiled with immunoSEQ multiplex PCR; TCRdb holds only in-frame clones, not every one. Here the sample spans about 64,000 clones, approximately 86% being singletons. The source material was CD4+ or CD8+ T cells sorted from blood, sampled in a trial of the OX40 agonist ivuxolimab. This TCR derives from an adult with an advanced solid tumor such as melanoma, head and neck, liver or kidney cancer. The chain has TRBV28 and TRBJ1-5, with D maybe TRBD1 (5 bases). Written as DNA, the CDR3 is TGTGCCAGCAGCCAGGGCGGCAATCAGCCCCAGCATTTT. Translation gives CASSQGGNQPQHF.